A selection of T cell receptor beta chains follows, all from one sample in a study of T cell changes during pregnancy in multiple sclerosis. The protocol was immunoSEQ multiplex PCR, while the TCRdb copy is restricted to in-frame clones and leaves out a portion. The data contain around 56,000 clones, around 90% of them singletons. Sample: CD4+ T cells from peripheral blood mononuclear cells, taken in the first trimester of pregnancy. The receptors stem from a female donor with multiple sclerosis, enrolled in a pregnancy study. Each CDR3 is given with its conserved first and last residue. The order of the fields is V gene, clone size, J gene, D gene, CDR3 protein, CDR3 DNA. D genes are given only for firm matches. Clone size appears in some rows only: once, few, many, or a class for an expanded clone.

V gene: TRBV27; clone size: NA; J gene: TRBJ1-6; D gene: TRBD1; CDR3 protein: CASSHGQGESPLHF; CDR3 DNA: TGTGCCAGCAGTCACGGACAGGGGGAATCACCCCTCCACTTT
V gene: TRBV18; clone size: once; J gene: TRBJ1-5; D gene: NA; CDR3 protein: CASSPFHGQAPDQPQHF; CDR3 DNA: TGTGCCAGCTCACCATTTCACGGTCAGGCCCCGGATCAGCCCCAGCATTTT
V gene: TRBV6-5; clone size: NA; J gene: TRBJ1-4; D gene: NA; CDR3 protein: CASSPLPSNEKLFF; CDR3 DNA: TGTGCCAGCTCCCCCCTACCGTCTAATGAAAAACTGTTTTTT
V gene: TRBV19; clone size: NA; J gene: TRBJ1-4; D gene: NA; CDR3 protein: CASSPTGLGANEKLFF; CDR3 DNA: TGTGCCAGTAGCCCCACAGGGTTGGGAGCTAATGAAAAACTGTTTTTT
V gene: TRBV27; clone size: NA; J gene: TRBJ2-7; D gene: NA; CDR3 protein: CASGPGASRGYEQYF; CDR3 DNA: TGTGCCAGCGGGCCGGGAGCTAGCCGCGGGTACGAGCAGTACTTC
V gene: TRBV5-7; clone size: NA; J gene: TRBJ1-4; D gene: TRBD1; CDR3 protein: CASSRQGGNEKLFF; CDR3 DNA: TGTGCCAGCAGCCGACAGGGAGGTAATGAAAAACTGTTTTTT
V gene: TRBV11-2; clone size: NA; J gene: TRBJ2-5; D gene: TRBD1; CDR3 protein: CASSRGTGAQETQYF; CDR3 DNA: TGTGCCAGCAGCCGCGGGACAGGGGCCCAAGAGACCCAGTACTTC
V gene: TRBV6-6; clone size: NA; J gene: TRBJ1-3; D gene: TRBD1; CDR3 protein: CASSYPTTGPGNTIYF; CDR3 DNA: TGTGCCAGCAGTTACCCGACGACAGGGCCTGGAAACACCATATATTTT
V gene: TRBV18; clone size: NA; J gene: TRBJ2-3; D gene: NA; CDR3 protein: CASSKDKDTQYF; CDR3 DNA: TGTGCCAGCTCCAAAGACAAAGATACGCAGTATTTT
V gene: TRBV5-6; clone size: NA; J gene: TRBJ1-2; D gene: NA; CDR3 protein: CASSLAGYGYTF; CDR3 DNA: TGTGCCAGCAGCTTGGCCGGGTATGGCTACACCTTC
V gene: TRBV19; clone size: NA; J gene: TRBJ1-2; D gene: NA; CDR3 protein: CASSLLGGEYGYTF; CDR3 DNA: TGTGCCAGTAGTCTTTTAGGGGGAGAATATGGCTACACCTTC
V gene: TRBV9; clone size: NA; J gene: TRBJ2-3; D gene: TRBD2; CDR3 protein: CASSARTSGGASTDTQYF; CDR3 DNA: TGTGCCAGCAGCGCTCGGACTAGCGGGGGCGCTAGCACAGATACGCAGTATTTT
V gene: TRBV18; clone size: NA; J gene: TRBJ2-2; D gene: NA; CDR3 protein: CASSPGLSTGELFF; CDR3 DNA: TGTGCCAGCTCACCAGGTTTGAGTACCGGGGAGCTGTTTTTT
V gene: TRBV18; clone size: NA; J gene: TRBJ1-5; D gene: TRBD1; CDR3 protein: CASSFTGGNQPQHF; CDR3 DNA: TGTGCCAGCTCATTTACAGGGGGCAATCAGCCCCAGCATTTT
V gene: TRBV7-2; clone size: NA; J gene: TRBJ1-3; D gene: TRBD1; CDR3 protein: CASSFGTGSSGNTIYF; CDR3 DNA: TGTGCCAGCAGCTTCGGGACAGGGAGCTCTGGAAACACCATATATTTT
V gene: TRBV4-3; clone size: NA; J gene: TRBJ2-3; D gene: NA; CDR3 protein: CASSQALGQGGDTQYF; CDR3 DNA: TGCGCCAGCAGCCAAGCCCTAGGGCAGGGGGGAGATACGCAGTATTTT
V gene: TRBV6-5; clone size: NA; J gene: TRBJ1-6; D gene: NA; CDR3 protein: CASSYSRRNNSPLHF; CDR3 DNA: TGTGCCAGCAGTTACTCGCGCAGGAATAATTCACCCCTCCACTTT
V gene: TRBV4-3; clone size: NA; J gene: TRBJ1-2; D gene: NA; CDR3 protein: CASSLGAGYGYTF; CDR3 DNA: TGCGCCAGCAGCCTGGGGGCGGGCTATGGCTACACCTTC
V gene: TRBV9; clone size: NA; J gene: TRBJ1-2; D gene: NA; CDR3 protein: CASSVARVDYGYTF; CDR3 DNA: TGTGCCAGCAGCGTAGCACGGGTGGACTATGGCTACACCTTC
V gene: TRBV7-2; clone size: NA; J gene: TRBJ1-1; D gene: TRBD1; CDR3 protein: CASSLDSWKKGAAEAFF; CDR3 DNA: TGTGCCAGCAGCTTGGATTCGTGGAAAAAGGGGGCGGCTGAAGCTTTCTTT
V gene: TRBV5-4; clone size: NA; J gene: TRBJ1-2; D gene: NA; CDR3 protein: CASSLWGAHTNYGYTF; CDR3 DNA: TGTGCCAGCAGCTTGTGGGGAGCCCACACTAACTATGGCTACACCTTC
V gene: TRBV23-1; clone size: NA; J gene: TRBJ1-2; D gene: NA; CDR3 protein: CASSRGRVMSYGYTF; CDR3 DNA: TGCGCCAGCAGTCGGGGCCGAGTTATGAGCTATGGCTACACCTTC
V gene: TRBV11-2; clone size: NA; J gene: TRBJ1-4; D gene: NA; CDR3 protein: CASSLDVGPNEKLFF; CDR3 DNA: TGTGCCAGCAGCTTAGACGTGGGGCCTAATGAAAAACTGTTTTTT
V gene: TRBV10-2; clone size: NA; J gene: TRBJ1-5; D gene: NA; CDR3 protein: CASSELRGAGNQPQHF; CDR3 DNA: TGCGCCAGCAGTGAGTTAAGGGGCGCAGGCAATCAGCCCCAGCATTTT
V gene: TRBV19; clone size: NA; J gene: TRBJ2-3; D gene: NA; CDR3 protein: CASSAHGVINTDTQYF; CDR3 DNA: TGTGCCAGTAGTGCCCACGGGGTAATCAACACAGATACGCAGTATTTT
V gene: TRBV7-2; clone size: medium-sized; J gene: TRBJ1-2; D gene: TRBD1; CDR3 protein: CASSLTQGNGYTF; CDR3 DNA: TGTGCCAGCAGCCTGACACAGGGGAACGGCTACACCTTC
V gene: TRBV11-1; clone size: NA; J gene: TRBJ2-3; D gene: TRBD1; CDR3 protein: CASSFQTGRSTDTQYF; CDR3 DNA: TGTGCCAGCAGCTTTCAGACAGGGCGTAGCACAGATACGCAGTATTTT
V gene: TRBV12-5; clone size: NA; J gene: TRBJ2-3; D gene: NA; CDR3 protein: CASGLADTQYF; CDR3 DNA: TGTGCTAGTGGTCTAGCTGATACGCAGTATTTT
V gene: TRBV4-1; clone size: NA; J gene: TRBJ2-1; D gene: TRBD2; CDR3 protein: CASSQLSTSGGGNEQFF; CDR3 DNA: TGCGCCAGCAGCCAACTTTCTACTAGCGGGGGGGGGAATGAGCAGTTCTTC
V gene: TRBV10-3; clone size: NA; J gene: TRBJ1-1; D gene: TRBD1; CDR3 protein: CAIKGQVNTEAFF; CDR3 DNA: TGTGCCATCAAAGGACAGGTGAACACTGAAGCTTTCTTT
V gene: TRBV19; clone size: NA; J gene: TRBJ1-2; D gene: NA; CDR3 protein: CASSIQSYGYTF; CDR3 DNA: TGTGCCAGTAGTATTCAGTCCTATGGCTACACCTTC
V gene: TRBV18; clone size: NA; J gene: TRBJ2-5; D gene: NA; CDR3 protein: CASSPLPQGETQYF; CDR3 DNA: TGTGCCAGCTCCCCCTTACCCCAGGGAGAGACCCAGTACTTC
V gene: TRBV30; clone size: NA; J gene: TRBJ1-4; D gene: NA; CDR3 protein: CASPLGAGEKLFF; CDR3 DNA: TGTGCCTCACCTTTGGGGGCGGGCGAAAAACTGTTTTTT
V gene: TRBV18; clone size: NA; J gene: TRBJ1-1; D gene: NA; CDR3 protein: CASSLSGQNTEAFF; CDR3 DNA: TGTGCCAGCTCACTATCAGGACAGAACACTGAAGCTTTCTTT
V gene: TRBV5-4; clone size: NA; J gene: TRBJ2-2; D gene: NA; CDR3 protein: CASSLDRVNTGELFF; CDR3 DNA: TGTGCCAGCAGCTTGGACAGGGTGAACACCGGGGAGCTGTTTTTT
V gene: TRBV25-1; clone size: NA; J gene: TRBJ1-5; D gene: NA; CDR3 protein: CASSEPSSNQPQHF; CDR3 DNA: TGTGCCAGCAGTGAACCCAGTAGCAATCAGCCCCAGCATTTT
V gene: TRBV7-5; clone size: NA; J gene: TRBJ1-4; D gene: NA; CDR3 protein: CARILLTDRADEKLFF; CDR3 DNA: TGTGCCAGAATCCTCCTCACGGACAGGGCGGATGAAAAACTGTTTTTT
V gene: TRBV2; clone size: NA; J gene: TRBJ1-3; D gene: TRBD1; CDR3 protein: CASREIFGTGGRGNTIYF; CDR3 DNA: TGTGCCAGCAGAGAAATATTTGGGACAGGGGGGCGCGGAAACACCATATATTTT
V gene: TRBV2; clone size: NA; J gene: TRBJ2-7; D gene: TRBD1; CDR3 protein: CASGRDRERQQYF; CDR3 DNA: TGTGCCAGCGGGCGGGACAGGGAGAGACAGCAGTACTTC
V gene: TRBV11-1; clone size: NA; J gene: TRBJ2-7; D gene: TRBD1; CDR3 protein: CASSLPGQGAHEQYF; CDR3 DNA: TGTGCCAGCAGCTTGCCGGGACAGGGGGCCCACGAGCAGTACTTC
V gene: TRBV11-2; clone size: NA; J gene: TRBJ2-1; D gene: NA; CDR3 protein: CASSPNRGFTYNEQFF; CDR3 DNA: TGTGCCAGCAGCCCCAACCGAGGATTCACCTACAATGAGCAGTTCTTC
V gene: TRBV18; clone size: NA; J gene: TRBJ1-2; D gene: NA; CDR3 protein: CASSPPPGGRGYGYTF; CDR3 DNA: TGTGCCAGCTCACCACCCCCCGGGGGGCGAGGCTATGGCTACACCTTC
V gene: TRBV29-1; clone size: NA; J gene: TRBJ2-7; D gene: NA; CDR3 protein: CSVGQSYEQYF; CDR3 DNA: TGCAGCGTTGGACAGTCCTACGAGCAGTACTTC
V gene: TRBV6-5; clone size: NA; J gene: TRBJ1-2; D gene: TRBD1; CDR3 protein: CASSSKTGASGGYTF; CDR3 DNA: TGTGCCAGCAGCTCTAAAACAGGGGCGTCGGGCGGCTACACCTTC
V gene: TRBV29-1; clone size: NA; J gene: TRBJ1-2; D gene: NA; CDR3 protein: CSVGPGGAGGYTF; CDR3 DNA: TGCAGCGTTGGGCCCGGGGGGGCTGGTGGCTACACCTTC
V gene: TRBV4-1; clone size: NA; J gene: TRBJ1-2; D gene: TRBD1; CDR3 protein: CASSPDRGARANYGYTF; CDR3 DNA: TGCGCCAGCAGCCCGGACAGGGGAGCGAGGGCTAACTATGGCTACACCTTC
V gene: TRBV6-6; clone size: few; J gene: TRBJ2-7; D gene: TRBD1; CDR3 protein: CASSYWDRDEQYF; CDR3 DNA: TGTGCCAGCAGTTACTGGGACAGGGACGAGCAGTACTTC
V gene: TRBV4-2; clone size: NA; J gene: TRBJ2-3; D gene: NA; CDR3 protein: CASSQVGGPLGQDTQYF; CDR3 DNA: TGTGCCAGCAGCCAAGTGGGAGGACCACTGGGGCAGGATACGCAGTATTTT